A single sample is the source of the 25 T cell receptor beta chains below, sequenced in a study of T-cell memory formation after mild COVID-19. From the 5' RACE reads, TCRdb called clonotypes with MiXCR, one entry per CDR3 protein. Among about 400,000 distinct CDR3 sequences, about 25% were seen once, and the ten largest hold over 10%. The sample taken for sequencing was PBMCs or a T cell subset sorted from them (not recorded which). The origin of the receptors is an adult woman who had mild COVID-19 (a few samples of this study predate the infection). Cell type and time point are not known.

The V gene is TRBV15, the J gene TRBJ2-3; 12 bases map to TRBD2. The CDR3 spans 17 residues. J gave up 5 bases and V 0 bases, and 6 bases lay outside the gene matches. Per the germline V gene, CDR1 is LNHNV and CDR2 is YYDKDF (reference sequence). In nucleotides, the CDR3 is TGTGCCACCAGCAGAGATAGACTAGCGGGGGCGATAGATACGCAGTATTTT. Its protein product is CATSRDRLAGAIDTQYF.

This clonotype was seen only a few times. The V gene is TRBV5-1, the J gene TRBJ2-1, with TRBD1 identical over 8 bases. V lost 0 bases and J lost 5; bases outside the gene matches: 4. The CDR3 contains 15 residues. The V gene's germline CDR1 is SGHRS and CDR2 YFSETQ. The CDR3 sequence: CASSLGQGNDNEQFF. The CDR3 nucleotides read TGCGCCAGCAGCTTGGGACAGGGGAATGACAATGAGCAGTTCTTC.

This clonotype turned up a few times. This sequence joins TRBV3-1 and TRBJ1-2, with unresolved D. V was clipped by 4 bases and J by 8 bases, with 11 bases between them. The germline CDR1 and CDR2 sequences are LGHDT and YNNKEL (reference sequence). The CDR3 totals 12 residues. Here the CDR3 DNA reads TGTGCCAGCAGCCCAAGGCCCTGGGGCTACACCTTC. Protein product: CASSPRPWGYTF.

CDR3 nucleotides: TGTGCCAGTACCGACGGCGGGACTCCGAGCACAGATACGCAGTATTTT. It yields the protein CASTDGGTPSTDTQYF. This chain connects TRBV19 to TRBJ2-3; a possible D gene is TRBD2 (6 bases). Germline CDR1 is LNHDA and CDR2 is SQIVND (reference sequence). V was cut by 7 bases and J by 0 bases, with 17 bases left in between. The CDR3 has 16 amino acids.

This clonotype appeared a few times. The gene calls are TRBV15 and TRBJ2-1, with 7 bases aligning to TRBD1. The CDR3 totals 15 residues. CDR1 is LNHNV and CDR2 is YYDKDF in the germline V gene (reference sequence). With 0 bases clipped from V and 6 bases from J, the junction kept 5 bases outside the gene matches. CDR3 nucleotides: TGTGCCACCAGCAGAGATCAGACAGGGATCAATGAGCAGTTCTTC. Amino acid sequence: CATSRDQTGINEQFF.

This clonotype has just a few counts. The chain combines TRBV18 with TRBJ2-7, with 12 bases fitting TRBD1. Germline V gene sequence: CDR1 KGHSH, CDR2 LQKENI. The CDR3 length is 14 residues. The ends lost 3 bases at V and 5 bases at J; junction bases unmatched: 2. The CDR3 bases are TGTGCCAGCTCACCGGGACAGGGGGCTCACGAGCAGTACTTC. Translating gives CASSPGQGAHEQYF.

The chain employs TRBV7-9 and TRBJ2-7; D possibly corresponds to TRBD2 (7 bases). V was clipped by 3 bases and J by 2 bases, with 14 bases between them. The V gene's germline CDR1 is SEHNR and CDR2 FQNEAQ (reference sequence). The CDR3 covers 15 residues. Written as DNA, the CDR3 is TGTGCCAGCAGCTTCGACGGGGGGCTGGCCTACGAGCAGTACTTC. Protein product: CASSFDGGLAYEQYF. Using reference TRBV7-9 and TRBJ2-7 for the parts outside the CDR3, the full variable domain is DTGVSQNPRHKITKRGQNVTFRCDPISEHNRLYWYRQTLGQGPEFLTYFQNEAQLEKSRLLSDRFSAERPKGSFSTLEIQRTEQGDSAMYLCASSFDGGLAYEQYFGPGTRLTVT.

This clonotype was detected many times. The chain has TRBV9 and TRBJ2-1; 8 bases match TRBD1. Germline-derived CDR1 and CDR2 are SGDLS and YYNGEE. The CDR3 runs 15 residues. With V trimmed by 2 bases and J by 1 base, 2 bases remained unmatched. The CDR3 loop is CASSVGQGSYNEQFF. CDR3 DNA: TGTGCCAGCAGCGTCGGACAGGGTTCCTACAATGAGCAGTTCTTC.

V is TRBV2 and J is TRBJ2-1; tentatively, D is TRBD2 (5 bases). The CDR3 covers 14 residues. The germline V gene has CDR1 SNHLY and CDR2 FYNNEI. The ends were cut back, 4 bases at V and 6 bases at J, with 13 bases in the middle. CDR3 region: CASSASGEGNEQFF. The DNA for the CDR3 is TGTGCCAGCAGTGCGTCCGGGGAAGGCAATGAGCAGTTCTTC.

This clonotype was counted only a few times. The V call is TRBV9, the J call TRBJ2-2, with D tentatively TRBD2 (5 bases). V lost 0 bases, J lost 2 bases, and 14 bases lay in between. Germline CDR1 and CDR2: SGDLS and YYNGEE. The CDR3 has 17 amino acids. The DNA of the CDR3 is TGTGCCAGCAGCGTAGGAGGCAGCGGTTCTAACACCGGGGAGCTGTTTTTT. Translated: CASSVGGSGSNTGELFF.

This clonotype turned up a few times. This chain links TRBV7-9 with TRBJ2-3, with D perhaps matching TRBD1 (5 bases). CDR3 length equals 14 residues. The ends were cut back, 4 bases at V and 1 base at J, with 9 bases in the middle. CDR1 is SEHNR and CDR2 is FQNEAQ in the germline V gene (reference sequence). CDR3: CASSSRAGTDTQYF. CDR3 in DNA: TGTGCCAGCAGCTCCAGGGCGGGCACAGATACGCAGTATTTT.

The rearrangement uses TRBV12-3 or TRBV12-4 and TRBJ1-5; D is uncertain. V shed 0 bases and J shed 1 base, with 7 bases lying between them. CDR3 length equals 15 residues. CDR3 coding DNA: TGTGCCAGCAGTTTAGCAGGTGCAAGCAATCAGCCCCAGCATTTT. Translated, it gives CASSLAGASNQPQHF.

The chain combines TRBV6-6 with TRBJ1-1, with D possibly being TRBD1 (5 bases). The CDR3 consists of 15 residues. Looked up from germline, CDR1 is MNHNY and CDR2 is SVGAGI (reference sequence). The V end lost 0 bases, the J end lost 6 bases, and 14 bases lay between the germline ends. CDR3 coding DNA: TGTGCCAGCAGTTACTCGACGGGGGTAAGGGCTGAAGCTTTCTTT. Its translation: CASSYSTGVRAEAFF.

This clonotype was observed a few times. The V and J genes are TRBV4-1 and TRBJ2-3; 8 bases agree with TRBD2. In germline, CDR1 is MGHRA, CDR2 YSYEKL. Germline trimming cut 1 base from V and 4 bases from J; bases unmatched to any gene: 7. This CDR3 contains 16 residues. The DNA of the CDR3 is TGCGCCAGCAGCCAAGTGGGACTAGTTCCTGCAGATACGCAGTATTTT. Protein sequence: CASSQVGLVPADTQYF.

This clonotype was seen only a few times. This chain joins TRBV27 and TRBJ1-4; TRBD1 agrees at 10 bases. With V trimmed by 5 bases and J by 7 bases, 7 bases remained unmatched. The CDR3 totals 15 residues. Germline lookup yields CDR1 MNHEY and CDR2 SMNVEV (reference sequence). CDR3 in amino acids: CASSPPGQGSEKLFF. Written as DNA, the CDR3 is TGTGCCAGCAGTCCCCCGGGACAGGGGTCTGAAAAACTGTTTTTT.

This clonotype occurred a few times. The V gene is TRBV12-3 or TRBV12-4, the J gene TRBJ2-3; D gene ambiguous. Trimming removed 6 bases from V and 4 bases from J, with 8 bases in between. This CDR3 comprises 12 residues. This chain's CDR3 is CASSQLPDTQYF. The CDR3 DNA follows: TGTGCCAGCAGCCAACTACCAGATACGCAGTATTTT.

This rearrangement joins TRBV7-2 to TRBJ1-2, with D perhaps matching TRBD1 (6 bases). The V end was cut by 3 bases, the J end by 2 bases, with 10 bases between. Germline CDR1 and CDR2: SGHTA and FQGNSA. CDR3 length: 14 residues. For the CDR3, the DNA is TGTGCCAGCAGCTTCGGACAGTCAAACTATGGCTACACCTTC. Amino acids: CASSFGQSNYGYTF.

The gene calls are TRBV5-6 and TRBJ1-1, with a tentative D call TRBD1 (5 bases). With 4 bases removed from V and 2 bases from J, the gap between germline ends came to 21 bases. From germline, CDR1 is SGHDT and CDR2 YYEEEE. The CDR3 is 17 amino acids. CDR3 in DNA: TGTGCCAGCAGCCTTTCCGCCGCCGGGACGGTTAACACTGAAGCTTTCTTT. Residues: CASSLSAAGTVNTEAFF. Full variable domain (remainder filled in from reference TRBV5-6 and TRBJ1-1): DAGVTQSPTHLIKTRGQQVTLRCSPKSGHDTVSWYQQALGQGPQFIFQYYEEEERQRGNFPDRFSGHQFPNYSSELNVNALLLGDSALYLCASSLSAAGTVNTEAFFGQGTRLTVV.

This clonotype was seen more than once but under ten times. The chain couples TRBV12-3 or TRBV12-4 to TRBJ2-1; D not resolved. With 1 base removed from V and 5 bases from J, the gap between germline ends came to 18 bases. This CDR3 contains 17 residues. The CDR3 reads CASSLGIGPTPHNEQFF. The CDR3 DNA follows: TGTGCCAGCAGTTTAGGGATTGGGCCCACACCTCACAATGAGCAGTTCTTC.

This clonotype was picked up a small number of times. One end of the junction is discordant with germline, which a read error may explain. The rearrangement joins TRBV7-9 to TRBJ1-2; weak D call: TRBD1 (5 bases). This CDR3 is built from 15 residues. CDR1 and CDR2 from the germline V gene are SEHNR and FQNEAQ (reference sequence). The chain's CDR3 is CASRLESQGLYGYTF. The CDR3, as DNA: TGTGCCAGCAGGTTAGAGTCCCAGGGACTCTATGGCTACACCTTC. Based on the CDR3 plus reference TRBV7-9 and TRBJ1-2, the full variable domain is DTGVSQNPRHKITKRGQNVTFRCDPISEHNRLYWYRQTLGQGPEFLTYFQNEAQLEKSRLLSDRFSAERPKGSFSTLEIQRTEQGDSAMYLCASRLESQGLYGYTFGSGTRLTVV.

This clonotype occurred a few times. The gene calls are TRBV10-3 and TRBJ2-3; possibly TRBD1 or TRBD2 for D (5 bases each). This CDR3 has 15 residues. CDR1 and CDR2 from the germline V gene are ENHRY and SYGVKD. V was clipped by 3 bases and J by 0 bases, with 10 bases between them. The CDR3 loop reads CAISETGGSTDTQYF. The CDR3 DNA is TGTGCCATCAGTGAAACAGGCGGGAGCACAGATACGCAGTATTTT.

The CDR3 reads CASRRTGVGEQFF. DNA of the CDR3: TGTGCCAGCAGGAGGACAGGGGTTGGTGAGCAGTTCTTC. V is TRBV12-3 or TRBV12-4 and J is TRBJ2-1, with 9 bases identical to TRBD1. Trimming removed 6 bases from V and 9 bases from J; junction bases left unmatched: 6. This CDR3 comprises 13 residues.

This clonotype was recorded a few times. The CDR3 loop is CSARPSGRAYNEQFF. In nucleotides, the CDR3 is TGCAGTGCCCGCCCTAGCGGGAGGGCCTACAATGAGCAGTTCTTC. The chain links TRBV20-1 to TRBJ2-1; 12 nucleotides line up with TRBD2. This CDR3 is built from 15 residues. Trimming removed 6 bases from V and 2 bases from J; junction bases left unmatched: 5. Germline CDR1 reads DFQATT; CDR2 reads SNEGSKA (reference sequence).

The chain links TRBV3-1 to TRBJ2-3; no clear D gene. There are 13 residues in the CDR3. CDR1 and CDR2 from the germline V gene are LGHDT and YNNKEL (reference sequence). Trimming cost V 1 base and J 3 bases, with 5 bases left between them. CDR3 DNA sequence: TGTGCCAGCAGCCAAGGGGTGACAGATACGCAGTATTTT. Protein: CASSQGVTDTQYF.

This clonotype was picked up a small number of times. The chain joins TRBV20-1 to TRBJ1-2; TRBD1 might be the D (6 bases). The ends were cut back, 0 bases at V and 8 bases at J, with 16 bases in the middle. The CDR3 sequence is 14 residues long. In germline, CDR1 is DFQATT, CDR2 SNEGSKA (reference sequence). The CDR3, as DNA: TGCAGTGCTAGAGATCACAACAGGGTCTTGGGCTACACCTTC. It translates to CSARDHNRVLGYTF.